Sequencing of this TCR beta chain was carried out in a study of blood T cell repertoires in COVID-19. V lost 8 bases and J lost 6; bases outside the gene matches: 7. The V gene's germline CDR1 is LNHNV and CDR2 YYDKDF (reference sequence). The CDR3 extends over 13 amino acids. TCRdb's copy holds only in-frame clones and misses some; the assay was immunoSEQ multiplex PCR. Here the sample spans about 270,000 clones, 82% being singletons. This clone appeared a few times. The receptor was derived from a woman aged 18-29 years with acute or convalescent COVID-19. The sample consisted of peripheral blood. V usage is TRBV15 and J usage is TRBJ1-1, with TRBD1 identical over 9 bases. CDR3 sequence: CATRDREGAEAFF. In DNA form, the CDR3 reads TGTGCCACCCGGGACAGGGAGGGGGCTGAAGCTTTCTTT.